What follows are 20 T cell receptor beta chains derived from one specimen sequenced in a study of identical twins. In TCRdb, the 5' RACE reads were re-called with MiXCR into one record per CDR3 protein. The table records 260,000 or so distinct CDR3 sequences, approximately 7.3% of them present only once. The sample was also linked to a second study, of yellow fever vaccine responses in identical twins.

The material sequenced was CD8+ T cells sorted from blood. These receptors all come from a young woman in good health.

The V gene is TRBV2, the J gene TRBJ2-5, with D perhaps matching TRBD2 (5 bases). This CDR3 has 11 residues. V lost 7 bases and J lost 5, with 8 bases in between. Germline V gene sequence: CDR1 SNHLY, CDR2 FYNNEI. The DNA of the CDR3 is TGTGCCAGCACCTGGAGGGAGACCCAGTACTTC. Translating gives CASTWRETQYF. The variable domain in full, completed from reference TRBV2 and TRBJ2-5, reads EPEVTQTPSHQVTQMGQEVILRCVPISNHLYFYWYRQILGQKVEFLVSFYNNEISEKSEIFDDQFSVERPDGSNFTLKIRSTKLEDSAMYFCASTWRETQYFGPGTRLLVL.

This clonotype has a count of ten or more. V is TRBV2 and J is TRBJ2-7, with 10 bases lining up with TRBD1. This CDR3 comprises 15 residues. V shed 3 bases and J 3 bases; nucleotides not matched to a gene: 5. Germline V gene sequence: CDR1 SNHLY, CDR2 FYNNEI. The CDR3 protein is CASSEGGQGYYEQYF. The CDR3 nucleotides are TGTGCCAGCAGTGAGGGGGGACAGGGGTACTACGAGCAGTACTTC.

This clonotype was seen repeatedly, ten times or more. CDR3 protein: CAISGGLAGEQYF. CDR3 coding DNA: TGTGCCATCTCAGGGGGGCTAGCAGGCGAGCAGTACTTC. The rearrangement joins TRBV12-3 or TRBV12-4 to TRBJ2-7, with D maybe TRBD1 (7 bases). V lost 10 bases to trimming and J lost 6 bases, with 19 bases between them. The CDR3 covers 13 residues.

The chain employs TRBV5-1 and TRBJ2-2; the match to TRBD1 covers 10 bases. V lost 3 bases, J lost 6 bases, and 5 bases stayed unmatched. Germline lookup yields CDR1 SGHRS and CDR2 YFSETQ. The CDR3 extends over 15 amino acids. Here the CDR3 DNA reads TGCGCCAGCAGCTCGCGACAGGGGGCTGCCGGGGAGCTGTTTTTT. It specifies CASSSRQGAAGELFF.

This clonotype has just a few counts. The chain is built from TRBV29-1 and TRBJ1-1, with 8 bases matching TRBD1. V shed 5 bases and J 6 bases; nucleotides not matched to a gene: 2. The germline CDR1 and CDR2 sequences are SQVTM and ANQGSEA. The length of the CDR3 is 11 residues. The CDR3 region is CSVKQGAEAFF. DNA for the CDR3: TGCAGCGTTAAACAGGGGGCTGAAGCTTTCTTT.

CDR3 loop: CASSYEPYNEQFF. The DNA for the CDR3 is TGTGCCAGCAGCTATGAGCCCTACAATGAGCAGTTCTTC. This chain connects TRBV5-4 to TRBJ2-1; no firm D call. Germline CDR1 is SGHNT and CDR2 is YYREEE (reference sequence). V gave up 3 bases and J gave up 2 bases, with 6 bases separating them. The CDR3 is made up of 13 amino acids.

The gene calls are TRBV12-3 or TRBV12-4 and TRBJ2-1, with D uncertain. V was shortened by 6 bases and J by 2 bases, with 11 bases between the two germline ends. The CDR3 is made up of 14 amino acids. Written as DNA, the CDR3 is TGTGCCAGCAGCCCCGGATTGACCTACAATGAGCAGTTCTTC. It encodes CASSPGLTYNEQFF.

This clonotype came up many times. This chain joins TRBV28 and TRBJ1-1, with D unclear. The germline V gene has CDR1 MDHEN and CDR2 SYDVKM. Trimming took off 2 bases at V and 11 bases at J, with 18 bases between the two ends. CDR3 length: 14 amino acids. CDR3 loop: CASSLGRDPSWAFF. The CDR3 bases are TGTGCCAGCAGTTTAGGCAGAGACCCATCTTGGGCTTTCTTT. Variable domain in full (rest from reference TRBV28 and TRBJ1-1): DVKVTQSSRYLVKRTGEKVFLECVQDMDHENMFWYRQDPGLGLRLIYFSYDVKMKEKGDIPEGYSVSREKKERFSLILESASTNQTSMYLCASSLGRDPSWAFFGQGTRLTVV.

This clonotype came up a few times. The chain combines TRBV4-1 with TRBJ2-7; possible D gene TRBD2, 6 bases. The CDR3 runs 15 residues. From germline, CDR1 is MGHRA and CDR2 YSYEKL. The V gene lost 1 base and the J gene lost 3 bases, with 13 bases spanning the gap. DNA for the CDR3: TGCGCCAGCAGCCAAGTCCATAGGGAGGACTACGAGCAGTACTTC. It yields the protein CASSQVHREDYEQYF.

This clonotype was recorded many times. The gene calls are TRBV20-1 and TRBJ2-1; 8 bases line up with TRBD1. CDR3 length: 15 amino acids. With 0 bases clipped from V and 7 bases from J, the junction kept 8 bases outside the gene matches. Germline V gene lookup returns CDR1 DFQATT and CDR2 SNEGSKA (reference sequence). CDR3 region: CSAREGPGGRNEQFF. CDR3 DNA: TGCAGTGCTAGAGAGGGGCCAGGGGGCAGGAATGAGCAGTTCTTC.

The gene calls are TRBV7-9 and TRBJ2-3; 7 bases map to TRBD2. J was trimmed by 1 base and V by 5 bases; bases with no gene match: 9. Germline V gene data show CDR1 as SEHNR and CDR2 as FQNEAQ (reference sequence). CDR3 length equals 16 residues. This CDR3 is CASSPSGEGGTDTQYF. DNA for the CDR3: TGTGCCAGCAGCCCGAGCGGGGAGGGCGGCACAGATACGCAGTATTTT.

This clonotype was picked up many times. V and J are TRBV7-8 and TRBJ2-2; D assignment may be TRBD1 or TRBD2 (5 bases each). Trimming took off 8 bases at V and 7 bases at J, with 14 bases between the two ends. This CDR3 is 13 amino acids long. CDR1 is SGHVS and CDR2 is FQNEAQ in the germline V gene. This CDR3 reads CASGEGYDGELFF. The CDR3 DNA follows: TGTGCCAGCGGCGAGGGGTACGACGGGGAGCTGTTTTTT.

At least ten counts were recorded for this clonotype. The V gene is TRBV7-8, the J gene TRBJ1-5; D not certain. CDR3 size: 17 residues. The germline CDR1 and CDR2 sequences are SGHVS and FQNEAQ. Trimming left V 0 bases short and J 1 base short, with 13 bases between. Here the CDR3 DNA reads TGTGCCAGCAGCTTAGCGGGAGGGATTTACAGCAATCAGCCCCAGCATTTT. This sequence encodes CASSLAGGIYSNQPQHF.

This clonotype was seen a handful of times. The chain uses TRBV9 and TRBJ2-7; 8 bases match TRBD2. The germline CDR1 and CDR2 sequences are SGDLS and YYNGEE. The length of the CDR3 is 14 residues. Trimming cost V 4 bases and J 6 bases; bases outside gene matches: 9. The CDR3 DNA follows: TGTGCCAGCAGCCCAAAAGCGGGAGCGACCGAGCAGTACTTC. Encoded protein: CASSPKAGATEQYF.

This clonotype showed up just a few times. The V and J genes are TRBV16 and TRBJ2-1; D is possibly TRBD2 (5 bases). Germline V gene lookup returns CDR1 KGHSY and CDR2 FQNENV. The CDR3 has 15 residues. Trimming took off 3 bases at V and 1 base at J, with 10 bases between the two ends. This chain's CDR3 is CASSQLGESYNEQFF. Here the CDR3 DNA reads TGTGCCAGCAGCCAGTTGGGAGAGTCCTACAATGAGCAGTTCTTC. Complete variable domain (other parts from reference TRBV16 and TRBJ2-1): GEEVAQTPKHLVRGEGQKAKLYCAPIKGHSYVFWYQQVLKNEFKFLISFQNENVFDETGMPKERFSAKCLPNSPCSLEIQATKLEDSAVYFCASSQLGESYNEQFFGPGTRLTVL.

The gene calls are TRBV25-1 and TRBJ2-1; D is unclear. The ends were cut back, 4 bases at V and 10 bases at J, with 5 bases in the middle. CDR1 and CDR2 (germline): MGHDK, SYGVNS. CDR3 length: 10 residues. The CDR3 coding sequence is TGTGCCAGCAGTGGGTCCGAGCAGTTCTTC. Protein sequence: CASSGSEQFF.

The rearrangement uses TRBV4-1 and TRBJ2-7, with D possibly matching TRBD2 (6 bases). The V gene's germline CDR1 is MGHRA and CDR2 YSYEKL. Trimming stripped 1 base from V and 1 base from J, with 11 bases between. This CDR3 contains 15 residues. CDR3 sequence: CASSQVLASSYEQYF. The CDR3 region has the DNA TGCGCCAGCAGCCAAGTCCTAGCGTCGTCCTACGAGCAGTACTTC.

CDR3 bases: TGTGCCAGCAGTTATGAAGGCCGCACAGATACGCAGTATTTT. Encoded protein: CASSYEGRTDTQYF. The J gene is TRBJ2-3, the V gene TRBV6-6; D gene uncertain. CDR1 MNHNY and CDR2 SVGAGI come from the germline V gene (reference sequence). V lost 3 bases and J lost 1, with 8 bases in between. There are 14 residues in the CDR3.

This clonotype showed up many times. V usage is TRBV28 and J usage is TRBJ2-2, with D perhaps TRBD1 (5 bases). From germline, CDR1 is MDHEN and CDR2 SYDVKM. V was trimmed by 4 bases and J by 4 bases, leaving 13 bases between them. The CDR3 loop spans 15 amino acids. The CDR3 DNA is TGTGCCAGCAGTTCCCTACAGGCCAGCACCGGGGAGCTGTTTTTT. Translation gives CASSSLQASTGELFF.

Of note for this clonotype: The junction departs from the called germline gene at one end, perhaps through a read error. This chain joins TRBV10-2 and TRBJ2-1; the match to TRBD2 covers 12 bases. The CDR3 contains 18 residues. Germline V CDR1 and CDR2: WSHSY, SAAADI. DNA for the CDR3: TGCGCCAGCAGTGAAGGGCTAGCGGGGGGGAGCTCCTACGATGAGCAGTTCTTC. Translation: CASSEGLAGGSSYDEQFF.